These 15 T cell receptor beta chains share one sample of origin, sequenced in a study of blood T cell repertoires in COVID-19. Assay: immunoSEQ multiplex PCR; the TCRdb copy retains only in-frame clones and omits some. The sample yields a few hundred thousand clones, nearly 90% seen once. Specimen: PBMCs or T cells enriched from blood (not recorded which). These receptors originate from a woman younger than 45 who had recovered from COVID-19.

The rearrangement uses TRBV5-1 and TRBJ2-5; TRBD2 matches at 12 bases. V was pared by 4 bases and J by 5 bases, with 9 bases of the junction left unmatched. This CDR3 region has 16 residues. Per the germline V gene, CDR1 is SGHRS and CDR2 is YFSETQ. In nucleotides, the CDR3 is TGCGCCAGCAGCCTCCAGACTAGCGGGGGTTGGGAGACCCAGTACTTC. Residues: CASSLQTSGGWETQYF. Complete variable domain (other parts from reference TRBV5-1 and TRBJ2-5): KAGVTQTPRYLIKTRGQQVTLSCSPISGHRSVSWYQQTPGQGLQFLFEYFSETQRNKGNFPGRFSGRQFSNSRSEMNVSTLELGDSALYLCASSLQTSGGWETQYFGPGTRLLVL.

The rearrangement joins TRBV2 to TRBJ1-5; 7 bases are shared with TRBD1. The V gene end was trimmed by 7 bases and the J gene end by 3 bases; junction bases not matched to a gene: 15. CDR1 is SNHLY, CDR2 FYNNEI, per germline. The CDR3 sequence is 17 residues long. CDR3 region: CASNRDRTPNFNQPQHF. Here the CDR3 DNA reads TGTGCCAGCAATCGGGACAGAACACCAAATTTCAATCAGCCCCAGCATTTT.

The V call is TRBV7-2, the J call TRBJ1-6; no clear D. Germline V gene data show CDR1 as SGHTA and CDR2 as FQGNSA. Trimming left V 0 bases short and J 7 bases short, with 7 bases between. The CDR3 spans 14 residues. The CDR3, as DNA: TGTGCCAGCAGCTTAGCGAGGGTAAATTCACCCCTCCACTTT. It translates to CASSLARVNSPLHF.

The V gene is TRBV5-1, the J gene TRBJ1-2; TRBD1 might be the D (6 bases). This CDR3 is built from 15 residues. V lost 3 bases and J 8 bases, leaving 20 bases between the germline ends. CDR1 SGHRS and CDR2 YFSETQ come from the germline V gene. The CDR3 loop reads CASSWTRGASEGYTF. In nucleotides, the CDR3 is TGCGCCAGCAGCTGGACCAGGGGCGCATCTGAAGGCTACACCTTC.

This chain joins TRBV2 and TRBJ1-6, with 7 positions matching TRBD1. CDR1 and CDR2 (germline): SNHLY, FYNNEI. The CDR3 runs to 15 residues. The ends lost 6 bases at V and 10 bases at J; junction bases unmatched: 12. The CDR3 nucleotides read TGTGCCAGCAGGGGGGACAGAGACTTCCCATCACCCCTCCACTTT. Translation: CASRGDRDFPSPLHF.

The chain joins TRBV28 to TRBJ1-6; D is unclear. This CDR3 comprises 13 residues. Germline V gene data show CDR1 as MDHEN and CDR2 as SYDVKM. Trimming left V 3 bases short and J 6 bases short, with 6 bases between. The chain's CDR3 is CASSLRRNSPLHF. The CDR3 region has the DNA TGTGCCAGCAGTTTGCGGCGTAATTCACCCCTCCACTTT. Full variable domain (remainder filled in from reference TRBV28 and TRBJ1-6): DVKVTQSSRYLVKRTGEKVFLECVQDMDHENMFWYRQDPGLGLRLIYFSYDVKMKEKGDIPEGYSVSREKKERFSLILESASTNQTSMYLCASSLRRNSPLHFGNGTRLTVT.

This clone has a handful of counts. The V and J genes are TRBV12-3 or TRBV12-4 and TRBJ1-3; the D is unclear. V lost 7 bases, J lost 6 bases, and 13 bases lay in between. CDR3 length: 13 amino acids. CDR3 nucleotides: TGTGCCAGCACCCAACGCCAGAAAAACACCATATATTTT. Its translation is CASTQRQKNTIYF.

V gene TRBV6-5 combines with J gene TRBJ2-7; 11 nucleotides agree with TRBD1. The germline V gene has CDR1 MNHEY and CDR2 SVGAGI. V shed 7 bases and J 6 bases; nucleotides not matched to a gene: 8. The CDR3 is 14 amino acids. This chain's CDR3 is CASTPPGQGGEQYF. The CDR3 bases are TGTGCCAGCACCCCCCCGGGACAGGGGGGCGAGCAGTACTTC.

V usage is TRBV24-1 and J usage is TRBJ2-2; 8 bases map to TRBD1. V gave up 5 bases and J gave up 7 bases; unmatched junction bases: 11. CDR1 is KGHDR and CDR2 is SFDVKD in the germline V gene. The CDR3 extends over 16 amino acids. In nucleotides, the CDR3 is TGTGCCACCAGTGTTCCCGACAGGGGCAAAGGCGGGGAGCTGTTTTTT. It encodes CATSVPDRGKGGELFF.

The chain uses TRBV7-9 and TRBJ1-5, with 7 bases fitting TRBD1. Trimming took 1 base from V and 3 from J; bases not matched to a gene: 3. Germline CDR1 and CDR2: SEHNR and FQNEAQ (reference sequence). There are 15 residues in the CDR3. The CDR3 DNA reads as TGTGCCAGCAGCTTAGGGGACAGAGCCAATCAGCCCCAGCATTTT. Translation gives CASSLGDRANQPQHF.

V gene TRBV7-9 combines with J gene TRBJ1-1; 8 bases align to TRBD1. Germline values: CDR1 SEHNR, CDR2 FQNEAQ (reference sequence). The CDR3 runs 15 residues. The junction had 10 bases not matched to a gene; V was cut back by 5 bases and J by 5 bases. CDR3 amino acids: CASSPGTGLWTEAFF. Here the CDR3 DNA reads TGTGCCAGCAGCCCAGGGACAGGCCTTTGGACTGAAGCTTTCTTT.

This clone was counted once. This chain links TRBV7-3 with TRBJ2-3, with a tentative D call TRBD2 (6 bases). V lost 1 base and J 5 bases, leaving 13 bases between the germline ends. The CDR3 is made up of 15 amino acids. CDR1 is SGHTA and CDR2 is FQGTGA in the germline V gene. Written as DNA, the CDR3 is TGTGCCAGCAGCTTAAGTGGAGGGAAGGGAGATACGCAGTATTTT. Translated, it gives CASSLSGGKGDTQYF.

In DNA, the CDR3 is TGCGCCAGCAGCTTGGGGGACAGGACGTCGGGGCATGAGCAGTTCTTC. Translation: CASSLGDRTSGHEQFF. The genes are TRBV5-1 and TRBJ2-1, with TRBD1 matching 8 bases. Per germline, CDR1 SGHRS and CDR2 YFSETQ. The CDR3 contains 16 residues. Germline trimming cut 0 bases from V and 8 bases from J; bases unmatched to any gene: 10. The variable domain in full, with the rest retrieved from reference TRBV5-1 and TRBJ2-1, is KAGVTQTPRYLIKTRGQQVTLSCSPISGHRSVSWYQQTPGQGLQFLFEYFSETQRNKGNFPGRFSGRQFSNSRSEMNVSTLELGDSALYLCASSLGDRTSGHEQFFGPGTRLTVL.

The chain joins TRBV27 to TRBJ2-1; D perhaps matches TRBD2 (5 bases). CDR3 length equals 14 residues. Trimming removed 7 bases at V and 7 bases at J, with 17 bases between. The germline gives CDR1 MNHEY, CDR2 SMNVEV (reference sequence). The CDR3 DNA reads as TGTGCCAGCACGTTGTACGGGAATGGAAATGAGCAGTTCTTC. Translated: CASTLYGNGNEQFF.

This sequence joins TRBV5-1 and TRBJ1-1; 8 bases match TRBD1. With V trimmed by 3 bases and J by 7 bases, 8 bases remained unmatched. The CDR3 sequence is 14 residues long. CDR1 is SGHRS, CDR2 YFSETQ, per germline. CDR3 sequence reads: CASSSVTGTGEAFF. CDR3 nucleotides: TGCGCCAGCAGCTCGGTTACCGGGACAGGTGAAGCTTTCTTT.